This entry lists 20 T cell receptor beta chains sequenced from one sample in a study of blood T cell repertoires in COVID-19. Repertoires were generated with immunoSEQ multiplex PCR, while TCRdb's copy carries only in-frame clones and drops some. The repertoire holds 250,000 to 300,000 clones, with 88% as singletons. The sample was peripheral blood. The source is a woman in her thirties with COVID-19, enrolled during active disease.

CDR3 coding DNA: TGTGCCAGCAGTGAAGGGACTAGCGGGAGCACAGATACGCAGTATTTT. As protein: CASSEGTSGSTDTQYF. V gene TRBV2 combines with J gene TRBJ2-3; 11 bases agree with TRBD2. Germline assignment: CDR1 SNHLY and CDR2 FYNNEI. V was clipped by 1 base and J by 0 bases; unmatched bases: 0. This CDR3 has 16 amino acids.

This clone was found once. V gene TRBV14 combines with J gene TRBJ2-1; D remains unclear. Deletions cut 3 bases from V and 6 bases from J, with 9 bases between. CDR3 size: 13 residues. Germline V gives CDR1 SGHDN, CDR2 FVKESK. The CDR3 sequence: CASSQVLGNEQFF. The CDR3 nucleotides are TGTGCCAGCAGCCAGGTTCTCGGCAATGAGCAGTTCTTC.

V is TRBV4-1 and J is TRBJ2-5; 9 nucleotides agree with TRBD1. Germline trimming cut 1 base from V and 5 bases from J; bases unmatched to any gene: 5. This CDR3 has 15 amino acids. The V gene's germline CDR1 is MGHRA and CDR2 YSYEKL. The CDR3 sequence: CASSQGRTGDETQYF. In DNA form, the CDR3 reads TGCGCCAGCAGCCAAGGTCGGACAGGGGATGAGACCCAGTACTTC.

This sequence joins TRBV7-9 and TRBJ2-1; 12 positions match TRBD2. The trim removed 3 bases at V and 6 bases at J, leaving 3 bases unmatched. Per the germline V gene, CDR1 is SEHNR and CDR2 is FQNEAQ (reference sequence). CDR3 size: 15 residues. CDR3 sequence: CASSLELAGGNEQFF. CDR3 nucleotide sequence: TGTGCCAGCAGCTTGGAACTAGCGGGAGGCAATGAGCAGTTCTTC.

J is TRBJ2-7 and V is TRBV5-4, with a weak D call TRBD2 (5 bases). Germline lookup yields CDR1 SGHNT and CDR2 YYREEE (reference sequence). V lost 3 bases to trimming and J lost 6 bases, with 16 bases between them. This CDR3 comprises 14 residues. CDR3 protein: CASSWASAGGEQYF. CDR3 sequence (DNA): TGTGCCAGCAGCTGGGCGTCTGCGGGTGGCGAGCAGTACTTC.

This rearrangement joins TRBV19 to TRBJ2-1; 11 nucleotides line up with TRBD1. CDR3 length equals 14 residues. CDR1 is LNHDA, CDR2 SQIVND, per germline (reference sequence). Trimming removed 3 bases from V and 8 bases from J; junction bases left unmatched: 3. CDR3 DNA sequence: TGTGCCAGTAGTATCGGGACAGGGGGATATGAGCAGTTCTTC. Translating it yields CASSIGTGGYEQFF.

The rearrangement links TRBV5-1 to TRBJ2-7; TRBD1 agrees at 9 bases. CDR1 is SGHRS and CDR2 is YFSETQ in the germline V gene. The CDR3 has 14 amino acids. V lost 4 bases, J lost 6 bases, and 8 bases stayed unmatched. CDR3 nucleotides: TGCGCCAGCAGCGTTACAGGGGGCAGGGGCGAGCAGTACTTC. Its protein is CASSVTGGRGEQYF.

The chain has TRBV7-9 and TRBJ1-4; 9 positions agree with TRBD1. Germline CDR1 and CDR2: SEHNR and FQNEAQ (reference sequence). Trimming cost V 3 bases and J 6 bases; bases outside gene matches: 2. The CDR3 extends over 14 amino acids. CDR3 sequence (DNA): TGTGCCAGCAGCTTGGGACAGGGAGATGAAAAACTGTTTTTT. It specifies CASSLGQGDEKLFF.

The chain carries TRBV12-5 and TRBJ2-5; 12 bases fit TRBD2. Germline loops: CDR1 LGHNT, CDR2 FRNRAP. The ends lost 1 base at V and 4 bases at J; junction bases unmatched: 1. This CDR3 spans 15 amino acids. Here the CDR3 DNA reads TGTGCTAGTGGTTTGGGGACTAGCGGGGCAGAGACCCAGTACTTC. It codes for CASGLGTSGAETQYF.

The V call is TRBV7-2, the J call TRBJ2-7; 9 nucleotides match TRBD2. With V trimmed by 4 bases and J by 4 bases, 5 bases remained unmatched. This CDR3 has 14 amino acids. Germline V gene sequence: CDR1 SGHTA, CDR2 FQGNSA. The DNA of the CDR3 is TGTGCCAGCAGCTCTAGCGCGGGAGGGTACGAGCAGTACTTC. Translating gives CASSSSAGGYEQYF.

This clone has only one observation. J is TRBJ2-5 and V is TRBV28; TRBD1 aligns across 9 bases. Germline loops: CDR1 MDHEN, CDR2 SYDVKM. CDR3 length: 15 residues. With V trimmed by 6 bases and J by 0 bases, 5 bases remained unmatched. This chain's CDR3 is CASSNGQGYQETQYF. The CDR3 DNA follows: TGTGCCAGCAGCAACGGACAGGGGTACCAAGAGACCCAGTACTTC. Variable domain in full (rest from reference TRBV28 and TRBJ2-5): DVKVTQSSRYLVKRTGEKVFLECVQDMDHENMFWYRQDPGLGLRLIYFSYDVKMKEKGDIPEGYSVSREKKERFSLILESASTNQTSMYLCASSNGQGYQETQYFGPGTRLLVL.

This chain links TRBV7-2 with TRBJ2-3; a weak D match, TRBD2 (6 bases). V lost 5 bases and J 7 bases, leaving 16 bases between the germline ends. Per the germline V gene, CDR1 is SGHTA and CDR2 is FQGNSA. The CDR3 is 14 amino acids. CDR3 protein: CASSPEGGLNTQYF. CDR3 bases: TGTGCCAGCAGCCCCGAGGGCGGACTAAATACGCAGTATTTT.

V usage is TRBV7-2 and J usage is TRBJ2-1; 9 positions match TRBD1. J was trimmed by 7 bases and V by 0 bases; bases with no gene match: 7. CDR1 is SGHTA and CDR2 is FQGNSA in the germline V gene. The CDR3 runs to 16 residues. CDR3 nucleotides: TGTGCCAGCAGCTTAGCCCCCGGGACAGGGAGAAATGAGCAGTTCTTC. Its translation: CASSLAPGTGRNEQFF.

This chain connects TRBV11-2 to TRBJ2-1; possibly TRBD1 for D (6 bases). V lost 0 bases to trimming and J lost 7 bases, with 16 bases between them. The CDR3 length is 16 residues. Germline CDR1 reads SGHAT; CDR2 reads FQNNGV. CDR3 nucleotides: TGTGCCAGCAGCTTAGAAATGTCAATCAGGGGAAATGAGCAGTTCTTC. It translates to CASSLEMSIRGNEQFF.

The gene calls are TRBV23-1 and TRBJ1-1, with 8 bases aligning to TRBD1. TRBV23-1 is flagged as an ORF with uncertain function. After removal of 7 bases from V and 2 bases from J, the junction contained 9 bases not matched to a gene. This CDR3 region has 15 residues. The CDR3 is CASIPTQGANTEAFF. DNA of the CDR3: TGCGCCAGCATTCCCACCCAGGGGGCAAACACTGAAGCTTTCTTT.

This chain connects TRBV7-2 to TRBJ2-7; 7 bases agree with TRBD1. V lost 5 bases to trimming and J lost 0 bases; unmatched junction nucleotides: 4. The CDR3 covers 14 residues. Germline loops: CDR1 SGHTA, CDR2 FQGNSA. The CDR3 sequence: CASSPDRDSYEQYF. Written as DNA, the CDR3 is TGTGCCAGCAGCCCCGACAGGGACTCCTACGAGCAGTACTTC.

The V gene is TRBV28, the J gene TRBJ1-5, with 7 bases that match TRBD1. The CDR3 runs 17 residues. After removal of 6 bases from V and 3 bases from J, the junction contained 14 bases not matched to a gene. Germline CDR1 and CDR2: MDHEN and SYDVKM. The CDR3 region is CASRTIRDSPFNQPQHF. CDR3 DNA sequence: TGTGCCAGCAGAACGATCCGGGACAGTCCTTTCAATCAGCCCCAGCATTTT.

The chain has TRBV2 and TRBJ2-1; 9 bases are a match to TRBD1. The CDR3 runs 15 residues. Germline loops: CDR1 SNHLY, CDR2 FYNNEI. V trimming: 7 bases; J trimming: 2 bases; junction bases outside the gene matches: 6. CDR3 protein: CASNTDRGAYNEQFF. CDR3 coding DNA: TGTGCCAGCAATACGGACAGGGGCGCCTACAATGAGCAGTTCTTC.

This clone was seen a single time. The chain recombines TRBV10-3 with TRBJ2-7; possible D gene TRBD2, 7 bases. The CDR3 totals 13 residues. Trimming shortened V by 11 bases and J by 3 bases, and 17 bases separated the two germline ends. The germline V gene has CDR1 ENHRY and CDR2 SYGVKD. This CDR3 reads CASGGPPLYEQYF. The CDR3 DNA reads TGTGCCTCCGGGGGGCCTCCTCTCTACGAGCAGTACTTC.

The chain couples TRBV28 to TRBJ1-5; tentatively, D is TRBD1 (5 bases). This CDR3 is built from 14 residues. Looked up from germline, CDR1 is MDHEN and CDR2 is SYDVKM. The V end was cut by 4 bases, the J end by 1 base, with 8 bases between. DNA for the CDR3: TGTGCCAGCAGTTGGGGGGTGAGCAATCAGCCCCAGCATTTT. Amino acids: CASSWGVSNQPQHF.